This entry lists 27 T cell receptor beta chains sequenced from one sample in a study of cytomegalovirus exposure and HLA in healthy donors. The PCR had 60 Vbeta and 13 Jbeta primers. Generated by immunoSEQ multiplex PCR, the TCRdb table keeps only in-frame clones and is missing some. The table has approximately 80,000 clones, approximately 72% seen once. Sample: PBMCs. These receptors were obtained from a woman in her thirties or forties in good health and CMV-seropositive.

Only one count was recorded for this clone. The chain has TRBV2 and TRBJ1-4; 8 bases align to TRBD1. Germline V lookup: CDR1 SNHLY, CDR2 FYNNEI. Losses at the gene ends were 6 bases for V and 8 bases for J; bases not matched to a gene: 8. This CDR3 contains 14 residues. The CDR3 region has the DNA TGTGCCAGCAGGGCACAGGGGGAGAGCGAAAAACTGTTTTTT. This gives the protein CASRAQGESEKLFF.

Notes on this clone: The junction shows a germline mismatch at one end, possibly a read error. The sample carries other DNA sequences with the same CDR3. This chain joins TRBV5-8 and TRBJ1-2, with D hard to call. Germline values: CDR1 SGHTS, CDR2 YDEGEE. The CDR3 contains 11 residues. The CDR3 bases are TGTGCCAGCACCCGGGGTGATGGCTACACTTTC. This translates into CASTRGDGYTF.

The chain is built from TRBV5-1 and TRBJ2-7, with TRBD2 matching over 7 bases. Germline CDR1 and CDR2: SGHRS and YFSETQ. Trimming took 0 bases from V and 1 from J; bases not matched to a gene: 10. The CDR3 extends over 17 amino acids. The DNA for the CDR3 is TGCGCCAGCAGCTTGGTTGCTAGCGGAGGTGTATCCTACGAGCAGTACTTC. Its protein product is CASSLVASGGVSYEQYF.

As regards this clone: Other nucleotide sequences in the sample specify the same CDR3. The V call is TRBV28, the J call TRBJ1-2; D gene ambiguous. The V gene's germline CDR1 is MDHEN and CDR2 SYDVKM. Trimming removed 4 bases at V and 8 bases at J, with 5 bases between. This CDR3 contains 10 residues. The CDR3 nucleotides read TGTGCCAGCAGTTCTAGGGGCTACACCTTC. Translation: CASSSRGYTF.

The chain carries TRBV7-2 and TRBJ2-7; a possible D gene is TRBD1 (5 bases). CDR3 length: 16 residues. Germline values: CDR1 SGHTA, CDR2 FQGNSA. With 1 base removed from V and 0 bases from J, the gap between germline ends came to 13 bases. CDR3 amino acids: CASSLGSGYSSYEQYF. The CDR3 DNA sequence: TGTGCCAGCAGCTTAGGGTCAGGGTATAGCTCCTACGAGCAGTACTTC.

This chain links TRBV6-5 with TRBJ1-2; 9 positions agree with TRBD1. Germline CDR1 reads MNHEY; CDR2 reads SVGAGI. This CDR3 region has 14 residues. Trimming cost V 0 bases and J 10 bases; bases outside gene matches: 6. CDR3 coding DNA: TGTGCCAGCAGTTACTCGGACAGGGGAGGTGACTACACCTTC. Its protein is CASSYSDRGGDYTF.

The V call is TRBV7-9, the J call TRBJ1-4; 8 nucleotides line up with TRBD1. CDR1 and CDR2 (germline): SEHNR, FQNEAQ (reference sequence). The CDR3 sequence is 15 residues long. J gave up 8 bases and V 4 bases, and 9 bases lay outside the gene matches. DNA of the CDR3: TGTGCCAGCAGCTGGCGCTTGGGACAGGTGGAAAAACTGTTTTTT. As protein: CASSWRLGQVEKLFF.

This chain uses TRBV6-6 with TRBJ2-7, with D perhaps TRBD2 (6 bases). Trimming removed 6 bases at V and 3 bases at J, with 15 bases between. Germline CDR1 MNHNY, CDR2 SVGAGI (reference sequence). The CDR3 covers 14 residues. CDR3 nucleotide sequence: TGTGCCAGCAGATCCCTAGCGCCCTACTACGAGCAGTACTTC. Amino acids: CASRSLAPYYEQYF.

V gene TRBV2 combines with J gene TRBJ2-4, with D tentatively TRBD2 (5 bases). There are 14 residues in the CDR3. V was trimmed by 8 bases and J by 1 base, leaving 12 bases between them. CDR1 and CDR2 from the germline V gene are SNHLY and FYNNEI. The CDR3 DNA reads TGTGCCAGCCATTTTTCGGGGGCCAAAAACATTCAGTACTTC. Translated, it gives CASHFSGAKNIQYF. The full variable domain, rest sourced from reference TRBV2 and TRBJ2-4, is EPEVTQTPSHQVTQMGQEVILRCVPISNHLYFYWYRQILGQKVEFLVSFYNNEISEKSEIFDDQFSVERPDGSNFTLKIRSTKLEDSAMYFCASHFSGAKNIQYFGAGTRLSVL.

The genes are TRBV5-1 and TRBJ1-6; D is unresolved. V was clipped by 1 base and J by 5 bases, with 4 bases between them. Germline V CDR1 and CDR2: SGHRS, YFSETQ. The CDR3 contains 13 residues. CDR3 nucleotide sequence: TGCGCCAGCAGCTTGCAGGATAATTCACCCCTCCACTTT. It encodes CASSLQDNSPLHF.

The rearrangement joins TRBV6-1 to TRBJ1-1, with 7 bases identical to TRBD1. The CDR3 runs to 15 residues. In germline, CDR1 is MNHNS, CDR2 SASEGT. After removal of 7 bases from V and 4 bases from J, the junction contained 12 bases not matched to a gene. The CDR3 DNA is TGTGCCAGCATTGGGACAGTAGGGTCTGGCACTGAAGCTTTCTTT. This translates into CASIGTVGSGTEAFF.

The V call is TRBV6-5, the J call TRBJ1-5; D gene ambiguous. Germline V gene data show CDR1 as MNHEY and CDR2 as SVGAGI. CDR3 size: 12 residues. With 8 bases removed from V and 7 bases from J, the gap between germline ends came to 12 bases. DNA for the CDR3: TGTGCCAGCTCCGGAGGAAGCCAGCCCCAGCATTTT. It is translated as CASSGGSQPQHF.

This clone has more than one count but fewer than ten. The CDR3, as DNA: TGTGCCAGCAGCGTAGGGCTCGACAATGAGCAGTTCTTC. Amino acids: CASSVGLDNEQFF. This chain connects TRBV9 to TRBJ2-1; D not resolved. V lost 0 bases and J lost 5, with 6 bases in between. Germline values: CDR1 SGDLS, CDR2 YYNGEE. This CDR3 is 13 amino acids long.

The CDR3 loop reads CASSRTGLMNTEAFF. DNA for the CDR3: TGTGCCAGCAGCAGAACAGGTCTAATGAACACTGAAGCTTTCTTT. The chain is built from TRBV21-1 and TRBJ1-1; the D segment call TRBD1 is taken from the table without a DNA check. TRBV21-1 is a documented pseudogene. The CDR3 extends over 15 amino acids.

This chain links TRBV14 with TRBJ2-5, with 10 bases that match TRBD2. Trimming at V came to 4 bases and at J to 5 bases, leaving 10 bases not matched to a gene. CDR3 length: 16 amino acids. CDR1 is SGHDN, CDR2 FVKESK, per germline. In nucleotides, the CDR3 is TGTGCCAGCAGCCTCCGGCAGGCTAGCGGGAGTGAGACCCAGTACTTC. It specifies CASSLRQASGSETQYF. Full variable domain (remainder filled in from reference TRBV14 and TRBJ2-5): EAGVTQFPSHSVIEKGQTVTLRCDPISGHDNLYWYRRVMGKEIKFLLHFVKESKQDESGMPNNRFLAERTGGTYSTLKVQPAELEDSGVYFCASSLRQASGSETQYFGPGTRLLVL.

The chain recombines TRBV2 with TRBJ2-2; TRBD2 is a possible D gene (6 bases). The CDR3 runs 15 residues. The germline V gene has CDR1 SNHLY and CDR2 FYNNEI. V was trimmed by 3 bases and J by 4 bases, leaving 12 bases between them. The CDR3 loop reads CASSDQGLPTGELFF. The CDR3 coding sequence is TGTGCCAGCAGTGACCAGGGACTGCCCACCGGGGAGCTGTTTTTT. Filled out from reference TRBV2 and TRBJ2-2, the complete variable domain reads EPEVTQTPSHQVTQMGQEVILRCVPISNHLYFYWYRQILGQKVEFLVSFYNNEISEKSEIFDDQFSVERPDGSNFTLKIRSTKLEDSAMYFCASSDQGLPTGELFFGEGSRLTVL.

The rearrangement uses TRBV6-6 and TRBJ1-4; perhaps TRBD1 as D (5 bases). CDR3 size: 15 residues. Germline CDR1 and CDR2: MNHNY and SVGAGI (reference sequence). Trimming removed 2 bases from V and 8 bases from J, with 15 bases in between. CDR3 in DNA: TGTGCCAGCAGTTACACGACAGTGATGACGGAAAAACTGTTTTTT. As protein: CASSYTTVMTEKLFF.

CDR3 in DNA: TGTGCCAGCAGTGAACTGGGCAGGCTCTCCTACGAGCAGTACTTC. Encoded protein: CASSELGRLSYEQYF. The rearrangement joins TRBV6-1 to TRBJ2-7; D ambiguous. V lost 2 bases to trimming and J lost 0 bases, with 11 bases between them. Germline CDR1 reads MNHNS; CDR2 reads SASEGT. This CDR3 spans 15 amino acids.

The V and J genes are TRBV28 and TRBJ2-7; D gene unclear. The CDR3 sequence is 12 residues long. Germline CDR1 and CDR2: MDHEN and SYDVKM. V was shortened by 6 bases and J by 3 bases, with 9 bases between the two germline ends. DNA of the CDR3: TGTGCCAGCAGACTGCCGGGCTACGAGCAGTACTTC. Its protein is CASRLPGYEQYF.

This clone was detected only once. The V and J genes are TRBV30 and TRBJ1-6; a possible D gene is TRBD1 (5 bases). V shed 6 bases and J shed 7 bases, with 7 bases lying between them. CDR1 GTSNPN and CDR2 SVGIG come from the germline V gene (reference sequence). The length of the CDR3 is 11 residues. CDR3 DNA: TGTGCCTGCCGGGGGAATTCACCCCTCCACTTT. Its protein product is CACRGNSPLHF.

In this sample, this clone turned up once. The V and J genes are TRBV15 and TRBJ2-2, with D uncertain. This CDR3 spans 14 amino acids. Germline lookup yields CDR1 LNHNV and CDR2 YYDKDF (reference sequence). Trimming stripped 0 bases from V and 7 bases from J, with 9 bases between. CDR3 sequence (DNA): TGTGCCACCAGCAGAGAGGCCCTTAACGGGGAGCTGTTTTTT. Translation: CATSREALNGELFF.

V is TRBV9 and J is TRBJ1-2; TRBD1 matches 12 bases. In germline, CDR1 is SGDLS, CDR2 YYNGEE. The V gene end was trimmed by 0 bases and the J gene end by 5 bases; junction bases not matched to a gene: 2. The CDR3 is made up of 15 amino acids. The CDR3, as DNA: TGTGCCAGCAGCGTAGAGGGACAGGGGGCATATGGCTACACCTTC. It is translated as CASSVEGQGAYGYTF.

This rearrangement joins TRBV2 to TRBJ1-2; the match to TRBD1 covers 10 bases. In germline, CDR1 is SNHLY, CDR2 FYNNEI. The V gene end was trimmed by 6 bases and the J gene end by 0 bases; junction bases not matched to a gene: 10. CDR3 length: 17 amino acids. CDR3 sequence: CASSDLRTGGSNYGYTF. CDR3 in DNA: TGTGCCAGCAGCGACTTAAGGACAGGGGGATCTAACTATGGCTACACCTTC.

The chain combines TRBV6-5 with TRBJ2-5, with 12 positions matching TRBD2. V dropped 4 bases and J dropped 1; count of bases not matched to a gene: 4. Germline loops: CDR1 MNHEY, CDR2 SVGAGI. The CDR3 is made up of 16 amino acids. The CDR3 protein is CASSLTSGGTQETQYF. The CDR3 DNA reads TGTGCCAGCAGTTTAACTAGCGGGGGGACCCAAGAGACCCAGTACTTC.

The table lists this clone with a count of one. The chain uses TRBV6-6 and TRBJ1-5, with D uncertain. The ends were cut back, 6 bases at V and 0 bases at J, with 12 bases in the middle. CDR1 MNHNY and CDR2 SVGAGI come from the germline V gene (reference sequence). The CDR3 spans 15 residues. The CDR3 loop is CASRWEGYSNQPQHF. The CDR3 DNA follows: TGTGCCAGCAGATGGGAGGGCTATAGCAATCAGCCCCAGCATTTT.

The V call is TRBV2, the J call TRBJ2-2; 7 bases are a match to TRBD1. This CDR3 comprises 13 residues. CDR1 is SNHLY and CDR2 is FYNNEI in the germline V gene. Trimming removed 6 bases from V and 4 bases from J; junction bases left unmatched: 2. The DNA for the CDR3 is TGTGCCAGCAGGTCAGGGGGCACCGGGGAGCTGTTTTTT. Encoded protein: CASRSGGTGELFF.

The J gene is TRBJ2-3, the V gene TRBV27, with D possibly TRBD2 on 5 matching bases. Germline-derived CDR1 and CDR2 are MNHEY and SMNVEV (reference sequence). The length of the CDR3 is 14 residues. Deletions cut 4 bases from V and 4 bases from J, with 12 bases between. CDR3 sequence (DNA): TGTGCCAGCAGTTCGGAGGATCAGGCAGATACGCAGTATTTT. Translated: CASSSEDQADTQYF.